This T cell receptor (beta chain) is drawn from a study of blood T cell repertoires in COVID-19. Study details: Samples of COVID-19 (acute and convalescent) were obtained from the United States, Italy and Spain. PBMCs, B-cell-depleted T cells, or T cells provided the cDNA or gDNA that made up the material.

Worth noting for this clone: A read error may produce the germline difference seen at one junction end.

CDR1 MNHNY and CDR2 SVGAGI come from the germline V gene (reference sequence). The length of the CDR3 is 14 residues. As processed by the authors: Reference gene primer amplification yielded estimated nucleated cell counts. Some clones are missing from TCRdb's copy, which holds only in-frame ones; the method was immunoSEQ multiplex PCR. V and J calls and clone size are given by that table; D and trimming were obtained from the DNA. The repertoire holds under 200,000 clones, with about 86% as singletons. The receptor was derived from a man in his fifties or sixties with acute or convalescent COVID-19. Sequences were obtained from peripheral blood. The chain couples TRBV6-6 to TRBJ1-6, with D uncertain. The CDR3 region is CASSPRRDNSPLYF. The CDR3 nucleotides read TGTGCCAGCAGCCCCCGACGGGATAATTCACCCCTCTACTTT.